These T cell receptor beta chains were read from a single sample in a study of T cells after yellow fever vaccination. In TCRdb, the 5' RACE reads were re-called with MiXCR into one record per CDR3 protein. The data contain 500,000 to 650,000 distinct CDR3 sequences, less than 20% of them singletons. The sequencing here drew on PBMCs, taken 5 to 6 days after the first yellow fever vaccination. The receptors were sampled from a man aged 18 to 35 who received the YFV17D yellow fever vaccine. Both conserved end residues are part of each CDR3. The D gene is left open where the match is weak. Not every row has a clone size; where given, it reads once, few, many or a size class.

V gene	clone size	J gene	D gene	CDR3 protein	CDR3 DNA
TRBV7-2	few	TRBJ1-6	NA	CASSLWDSRASPLHF	TGTGCCAGCAGCTTATGGGACTCCCGGGCGTCACCCCTCCACTTT
TRBV7-3	few	TRBJ2-7	TRBD1	CASSFGTDYEQYF	TGTGCCAGCAGCTTCGGGACAGACTACGAGCAGTACTTC
TRBV6-5	NA	TRBJ1-6	NA	CASSSTTRVTYNSPLHF	TGTGCCAGCAGTTCCACGACAAGGGTGACCTATAATTCACCCCTCCACTTT
TRBV9	few	TRBJ2-7	NA	CASSVSGTDAYEQYF	TGTGCCAGCAGCGTGTCCGGGACGGATGCCTACGAGCAGTACTTC
TRBV28	NA	TRBJ2-7	NA	CASSLTHHMGEQYF	TGTGCCAGCAGCCTTACACATCATATGGGTGAGCAGTACTTC
TRBV6-2/TRBV6-3	NA	TRBJ2-5	TRBD2	CASTASGGALETQYF	TGTGCCAGCACTGCTAGCGGGGGGGCTTTGGAGACCCAGTACTTC
TRBV5-4	few	TRBJ2-7	TRBD2	CASTIAGVGEQYF	TGTGCCAGCACCATTGCGGGGGTAGGCGAGCAGTACTTC
TRBV7-9	NA	TRBJ2-5	NA	CASSFLTGEETQYF	TGTGCCAGCAGCTTCCTCACCGGGGAGGAGACCCAGTACTTC
TRBV12-3/TRBV12-4	NA	TRBJ2-7	TRBD1	CASSHPGDRAYEQYF	TGTGCCAGCAGCCACCCGGGGGACAGGGCCTACGAGCAGTACTTC
TRBV6-5	NA	TRBJ1-1	TRBD1	CASTTSTGGHTEAFF	TGTGCCAGCACCACCTCGACAGGGGGCCACACTGAAGCTTTCTTT
TRBV7-9	many	TRBJ2-5	NA	CASSLVLQETQYF	TGTGCCAGCAGCTTAGTACTTCAAGAGACCCAGTACTTC
TRBV5-1	few	TRBJ1-2	TRBD1	CASSTTRQGAYGYTF	TGCGCCAGCAGCACGACTCGACAGGGGGCCTATGGCTACACCTTC
TRBV19	NA	TRBJ2-2	TRBD1	CASSINFGQGPAGELFF	TGTGCCAGTAGTATAAACTTCGGACAGGGGCCGGCCGGGGAGCTGTTTTTT
TRBV5-1	few	TRBJ1-2	NA	CASSLGVEMNYGYTF	TGCGCCAGCAGCTTGGGTGTGGAAATGAACTATGGCTACACCTTC
TRBV7-9	few	TRBJ1-2	NA	CASSLSAVSYGYTF	TGTGCCAGCAGCTTATCTGCAGTAAGCTATGGCTACACCTTC
TRBV7-3	few	TRBJ2-3	TRBD2	CASSPGTSGADTQYF	TGTGCCAGCAGCCCCGGGACTAGCGGGGCAGATACGCAGTATTTT
TRBV6-1	NA	TRBJ2-5	NA	CASSQLGEMGLETQYF	TGTGCCAGCAGCCAACTGGGGGAAATGGGCCTGGAGACCCAGTACTTC
TRBV7-8	many	TRBJ1-5	NA	CASSLGAGNSNQPQHF	TGTGCCAGCAGCTTGGGGGCGGGAAATAGCAATCAGCCCCAGCATTTT
TRBV6-2/TRBV6-3	few	TRBJ2-3	TRBD2	CASNLGLAGTDTQYF	TGTGCCAGCAACCTCGGACTAGCGGGGACAGATACGCAGTATTTT
TRBV5-1	few	TRBJ2-3	TRBD2	CASSLVRLASADTQYF	TGCGCCAGCAGCTTGGTACGACTAGCGTCGGCAGATACGCAGTATTTT
TRBV5-1	NA	TRBJ1-2	NA	CASSNGGGYTF	TGCGCCAGTAGCAATGGTGGTGGCTACACCTTC
TRBV24-1	NA	TRBJ1-1	NA	CATSDLRGNTEAFF	TGTGCCACCAGTGATTTAAGGGGGAACACTGAAGCTTTCTTT
TRBV18	NA	TRBJ2-1	TRBD2	CASSPVAGENEQFF	TGTGCCAGCTCACCAGTAGCGGGGGAAAATGAGCAGTTCTTC
TRBV7-6	NA	TRBJ2-1	TRBD2	CASSLARTSGVSSYNEQFF	TGTGCCAGCAGCTTAGCCCGGACTAGCGGGGTTAGCTCCTACAATGAGCAGTTCTTC
TRBV18	few	TRBJ1-5	TRBD1	CASSPIGDSNHPQHF	TGTGCCAGCTCCCCGATTGGGGACAGTAATCACCCCCAGCATTTT
TRBV4-3	few	TRBJ2-1	TRBD2	CASSHDSGGAREQFF	TGCGCCAGCAGCCACGATAGCGGGGGCGCACGTGAGCAGTTCTTC
TRBV5-1	many	TRBJ1-4	NA	CASSFARWSTNEKLFF	TGCGCCAGCAGCTTCGCCCGTTGGTCTACTAATGAAAAACTGTTTTTT
TRBV18	few	TRBJ2-1	NA	CASSPGRAGHNEQFF	TGTGCCAGCTCACCGGGCAGGGCGGGACACAATGAGCAGTTCTTC
TRBV7-9	NA	TRBJ2-1	TRBD2	CASSPPIGTSTWNEQFF	TGTGCCAGCAGCCCTCCCATTGGGACTAGCACATGGAATGAGCAGTTCTTC
TRBV24-1	NA	TRBJ2-2	NA	CATVSDTGELFF	TGTGCCACCGTGTCCGACACCGGGGAGCTGTTTTTT
TRBV7-9	NA	TRBJ1-5	TRBD1	CASSSGQVGKPQHF	TGTGCCAGCAGTTCGGGACAGGTTGGGAAGCCCCAGCATTTT
TRBV28	many	TRBJ1-2	NA	CASSSGRLNYGYTF	TGTGCCAGCAGCTCGGGACGGCTGAACTATGGCTACACCTTC
TRBV11-2	NA	TRBJ2-4	NA	CASSPLQQRVNIQYF	TGTGCCAGCTCCCCCCTCCAGCAGCGGGTAAACATTCAGTACTTC
TRBV7-9	NA	TRBJ1-1	NA	CASSLADRLNTEAFF	TGTGCCAGCAGCTTAGCCGACAGGCTGAACACTGAAGCTTTCTTT
TRBV6-5	few	TRBJ2-5	NA	CASSSRGEVETQYF	TGTGCCAGCAGTTCCCGCGGGGAGGTCGAGACCCAGTACTTC
TRBV5-1	few	TRBJ2-3	TRBD1	CASSHTGTGGVGDTQYF	TGCGCCAGCAGCCACACCGGGACAGGGGGCGTAGGAGATACGCAGTATTTT
TRBV5-5	few	TRBJ2-4	NA	CASSLGPGGIQYF	TGTGCCAGCAGCTTAGGCCCCGGTGGCATTCAGTACTTC
TRBV20-1	few	TRBJ1-6	NA	CSASHGGSYNSPLHF	TGCAGTGCTAGTCATGGGGGCTCCTATAATTCACCCCTCCACTTT
TRBV18	NA	TRBJ2-2	NA	CASSIQSTGELFF	TGTGCCAGCTCAATCCAGAGCACCGGGGAGCTGTTTTTT
TRBV10-3	few	TRBJ2-3	TRBD2	CAIRLKIAGATDTQYF	TGTGCCATCAGACTAAAAATAGCGGGGGCCACAGATACGCAGTATTTT
TRBV4-1	NA	TRBJ1-4	TRBD1	CASSRGETGGIGKLFF	TGCGCCAGCAGCCGAGGGGAGACAGGGGGGATCGGAAAACTGTTTTTT
TRBV4-1	NA	TRBJ2-2	TRBD2	CASSQDSAGANTGELFF	TGCGCCAGCAGCCAAGATAGTGCGGGGGCGAACACCGGGGAGCTGTTTTTT
TRBV5-1	few	TRBJ2-7	TRBD1	CASSLSVGQGIYEQYF	TGCGCCAGCAGCTTGAGCGTTGGACAGGGGATCTACGAGCAGTACTTC